This T cell receptor (beta chain) was found in a study of human T cells and chemical hapten exposure. TCRdb used MiXCR to reprocess the RACE reads, holding one entry per CDR3 protein. The sample records 80,000 to 100,000 distinct CDR3 sequences, approximately 11% being singletons. This CDR3 comprises 15 residues. Germline loops: CDR1 SGHTA, CDR2 FQGNSA. Trimming took 5 bases from V and 5 from J, leaving 17 bases between them. This clonotype was counted ten times or more. This sample's time point: pre-sensitization, week 0. This sample's treatment: therapeutic diphenylcyclopropenone sensitization with weekly scalp DPC.

The V and J genes are TRBV7-2 and TRBJ2-3; D may be TRBD2 (5 bases). The sample here was whole blood, taken in connection with sensitization to the hapten diphenylcyclopropenone (DPC). The receptor's source is an older woman with alopecia areata. Some clones in this sample may be carry-over from other donors' samples. The CDR3: CASSRAEAPIDTQYF. The DNA of the CDR3 is TGTGCCAGCAGCCGAGCGGAGGCCCCCATAGATACGCAGTATTTT.